The 27 T cell receptor beta chains below come from one sample, sequenced in a study of response to subunit inactivated influenza vaccine. TCRdb independently ran MiXCR on the RT-PCR reads; one entry per CDR3 protein. The sample has 500,000 to 550,000 distinct CDR3 sequences; roughly a quarter are singletons. These data also featured in a second study, about T cells expressing NK-cell markers. This second study says: TCR beta cDNA was made by 5'RACE template switching with UMIs.

Specimen: CD4+ T cells sorted from PBMCs, collected 11 to 12 days after vaccination. Receptor source: a man in his forties or fifties who received an inactivated influenza vaccine.

The chain is built from TRBV3-1 and TRBJ1-6; D perhaps matches TRBD1 (5 bases). The CDR3 runs 15 residues. Germline CDR1 is LGHDT and CDR2 is YNNKEL (reference sequence). Trimming removed 0 bases from V and 9 bases from J, with 12 bases in between. The CDR3 region has the DNA TGTGCCAGCAGCCAAGACTTGAGGGGAGGTTCACCCCTCCACTTT. Residues: CASSQDLRGGSPLHF. Using reference TRBV3-1 and TRBJ1-6 for the parts outside the CDR3, the full variable domain is DTAVSQTPKYLVTQMGNDKSIKCEQNLGHDTMYWYKQDSKKFLKIMFSYNNKELIINETVPNRFSPKSPDKAHLNLHINSLELGDSAVYFCASSQDLRGGSPLHFGNGTRLTVT.

In this sample, this clonotype turned up a few times. V usage is TRBV7-9 and J usage is TRBJ2-3; 7 nucleotides match TRBD2. V lost 2 bases and J lost 6; bases outside the gene matches: 11. The germline V gene has CDR1 SEHNR and CDR2 FQNEAQ (reference sequence). The CDR3 extends over 16 amino acids. The CDR3 nucleotides are TGTGCCAGCAGCTTATTCAATCCCCTAGCGGCGGATACGCAGTATTTT. Translating it yields CASSLFNPLAADTQYF.

V is TRBV29-1 and J is TRBJ2-2; maybe TRBD1 (5 bases). Germline V gives CDR1 SQVTM, CDR2 ANQGSEA. The CDR3 runs to 16 residues. Trimming took off 4 bases at V and 2 bases at J, with 17 bases between the two ends. Here the CDR3 reads CSVGGPDGSNTGELFF. The CDR3, as DNA: TGCAGCGTTGGGGGCCCTGACGGTTCTAACACCGGGGAGCTGTTTTTT.

This chain joins TRBV7-2 and TRBJ2-3, with D perhaps matching TRBD1 (5 bases). Trimming removed 0 bases from V and 2 bases from J, with 9 bases in between. This CDR3 has 15 residues. Germline loops: CDR1 SGHTA, CDR2 FQGNSA. CDR3 in DNA: TGTGCCAGCAGCTTAGCGGGGCTGAACACAGATACGCAGTATTTT. This encodes CASSLAGLNTDTQYF. The full variable domain, with the rest looked up from reference TRBV7-2 and TRBJ2-3, is GAGVSQSPSNKVTEKGKDVELRCDPISGHTALYWYRQSLGQGLEFLIYFQGNSAPDKSGLPSDRFSAERTGGSVSTLTIQRTQQEDSAVYLCASSLAGLNTDTQYFGPGTRLTVL.

The rearrangement links TRBV12-3 or TRBV12-4 to TRBJ1-4, with TRBD1 matching over 7 bases. There are 15 residues in the CDR3. With V trimmed by 1 base and J by 4 bases, 3 bases remained unmatched. This CDR3 is CASSLGTGRNEKLFF. As DNA, the CDR3 is TGTGCCAGCAGTTTAGGGACAGGCCGTAATGAAAAACTGTTTTTT.

The V call is TRBV20-1, the J call TRBJ2-7; 8 bases agree with TRBD1. The V gene's germline CDR1 is DFQATT and CDR2 SNEGSKA (reference sequence). The CDR3 covers 13 residues. The J segment lost 3 bases and the V segment lost 3 bases, leaving 4 bases of the junction unmatched. The CDR3 reads CSARGQVVYEQYF. The CDR3 DNA sequence: TGCAGTGCTAGGGGACAGGTTGTCTACGAGCAGTACTTC.

This clonotype was detected a few times. The genes are TRBV15 and TRBJ1-5; the D gene is possibly TRBD1 (6 bases). The ends were cut back, 3 bases at V and 0 bases at J, with 24 bases in the middle. The CDR3 runs to 20 residues. Germline lookup yields CDR1 LNHNV and CDR2 YYDKDF (reference sequence). As DNA, the CDR3 is TGTGCCACCAGCAGGGGAAATGGTGGACAGACACTTTATAGCAATCAGCCCCAGCATTTT. This codes for CATSRGNGGQTLYSNQPQHF.

The CDR3 nucleotides read TGCGCCAGCAGCTTGGTACATTACAATGAGCAGTTCTTC. Protein: CASSLVHYNEQFF. This chain joins TRBV5-1 and TRBJ2-1; D gene uncertain. Trimming took 0 bases from V and 4 from J, leaving 5 bases between them. This CDR3 has 13 amino acids. Germline CDR1 reads SGHRS; CDR2 reads YFSETQ. Using reference TRBV5-1 and TRBJ2-1 for the parts outside the CDR3, the full variable domain is KAGVTQTPRYLIKTRGQQVTLSCSPISGHRSVSWYQQTPGQGLQFLFEYFSETQRNKGNFPGRFSGRQFSNSRSEMNVSTLELGDSALYLCASSLVHYNEQFFGPGTRLTVL.

The chain carries TRBV2 and TRBJ1-1, with 7 bases matching TRBD1. CDR3 length equals 16 residues. Trimming cost V 5 bases and J 4 bases; bases outside gene matches: 13. Germline CDR1 and CDR2: SNHLY and FYNNEI. Written as DNA, the CDR3 is TGTGCCAGCAGTCGCCTGACAGGGAGGAAGTCCACTGAAGCTTTCTTT. Amino acids: CASSRLTGRKSTEAFF. The full variable domain, completed using reference TRBV2 and TRBJ1-1, is EPEVTQTPSHQVTQMGQEVILRCVPISNHLYFYWYRQILGQKVEFLVSFYNNEISEKSEIFDDQFSVERPDGSNFTLKIRSTKLEDSAMYFCASSRLTGRKSTEAFFGQGTRLTVV.

This clonotype was found a few times. This chain connects TRBV6-1 to TRBJ2-1; tentatively, D is TRBD2 (6 bases). Per the germline V gene, CDR1 is MNHNS and CDR2 is SASEGT. V was clipped by 0 bases and J by 8 bases, with 14 bases between them. The CDR3 length is 15 residues. The CDR3 loop reads CASSEAGGGLDEQFF. CDR3 coding DNA: TGTGCCAGCAGTGAAGCGGGAGGCGGTTTAGATGAGCAGTTCTTC.

As DNA, the CDR3 is TGTGCCAGCAGCCGACCCACCTACGAGCAGTACTTC. Amino acid sequence: CASSRPTYEQYF. The rearrangement uses TRBV5-6 and TRBJ2-7; D gene uncertain. From germline, CDR1 is SGHDT and CDR2 YYEEEE. V lost 4 bases, J lost 2 bases, and 7 bases lay in between. The CDR3 runs 12 residues.

In this sample, this clonotype turned up a few times. This chain links TRBV7-6 with TRBJ1-3; 8 bases align to TRBD1. V dropped 1 base and J dropped 0; count of bases not matched to a gene: 11. This CDR3 spans 19 amino acids. Germline CDR1 SGHVS, CDR2 FNYEAQ. The CDR3 DNA reads TGTGCCAGCAGCTTAGTTCGCCCAGGGGGCCTGAGCTCTGGAAACACCATATATTTT. This sequence encodes CASSLVRPGGLSSGNTIYF.

This clonotype was detected ten times or more. The chain links TRBV7-2 to TRBJ1-2, with a tentative D call TRBD1 (6 bases). The CDR3 runs to 13 residues. V was cut by 5 bases and J by 1 base, with 8 bases left in between. Germline V gives CDR1 SGHTA, CDR2 FQGNSA. CDR3 coding DNA: TGTGCCAGCAGCAGGGACATTAACTATGGCTACACCTTC. Residues: CASSRDINYGYTF.

The chain has TRBV19 and TRBJ1-1, with D unresolved. Deletions cut 7 bases from V and 6 bases from J, with 18 bases between. The germline V gene encodes CDR1 LNHDA and CDR2 SQIVND (reference sequence). The CDR3 length is 14 residues. The CDR3 region is CASKEGTAGPEAFF. Written as DNA, the CDR3 is TGTGCCAGTAAAGAAGGAACGGCCGGCCCTGAAGCTTTCTTT.

A few counts support this clonotype. The chain has TRBV11-2 and TRBJ2-4, with 7 bases identical to TRBD1. J gave up 6 bases and V 5 bases, and 10 bases lay outside the gene matches. Germline V gene lookup returns CDR1 SGHAT and CDR2 FQNNGV. This CDR3 has 15 residues. For the CDR3, the DNA is TGTGCCAGCAGCCCATGGACAGGCGCGATAAACATTCAGTACTTC. Its protein product is CASSPWTGAINIQYF. The full variable domain, its missing parts supplied by reference TRBV11-2 and TRBJ2-4, is EAGVAQSPRYKIIEKRQSVAFWCNPISGHATLYWYQQILGQGPKLLIQFQNNGVVDDSQLPKDRFSAERLKGVDSTLKIQPAKLEDSAVYLCASSPWTGAINIQYFGAGTRLSVL.

This clonotype was seen a handful of times. V gene TRBV5-5 combines with J gene TRBJ2-1; D gene unclear. The length of the CDR3 is 11 residues. The V gene's germline CDR1 is SGHKS and CDR2 YYEKEE (reference sequence). V gave up 5 bases and J gave up 5 bases, with 5 bases separating them. The CDR3 coding sequence is TGTGCCAGCAGAATCAACAATGAGCAGTTCTTC. It translates to CASRINNEQFF.

The table lists this clonotype with a few counts. The chain has TRBV7-8 and TRBJ2-1, with 7 bases fitting TRBD2. The length of the CDR3 is 12 residues. Looked up from germline, CDR1 is SGHVS and CDR2 is FQNEAQ. Trimming removed 4 bases from V and 8 bases from J; junction bases left unmatched: 2. The CDR3 protein is CASSWSGDEQFF. In nucleotides, the CDR3 is TGTGCCAGCAGCTGGAGCGGGGATGAGCAGTTCTTC. Full variable domain (remainder filled in from reference TRBV7-8 and TRBJ2-1): GAGVSQSPRYKVAKRGQDVALRCDPISGHVSLFWYQQALGQGPEFLTYFQNEAQLDKSGLPSDRFFAERPEGSVSTLKIQRTQQEDSAVYLCASSWSGDEQFFGPGTRLTVL.

This chain uses TRBV7-9 with TRBJ2-7; 8 bases align to TRBD1. V shed 5 bases and J 2 bases; nucleotides not matched to a gene: 8. The germline gives CDR1 SEHNR, CDR2 FQNEAQ (reference sequence). CDR3 length equals 15 residues. CDR3 sequence (DNA): TGTGCCAGCAGCCTCCACCGGACAGGGACCTACGAGCAGTACTTC. It translates to CASSLHRTGTYEQYF.

The chain combines TRBV5-1 with TRBJ1-6; TRBD1 is a possible D gene (6 bases). The CDR3 consists of 15 residues. Germline V lookup: CDR1 SGHRS, CDR2 YFSETQ. Trimming left V 0 bases short and J 7 bases short, with 11 bases between. CDR3 in amino acids: CASSLEAGANSPLHF. The CDR3 DNA sequence: TGCGCCAGCAGCTTGGAAGCAGGGGCGAATTCACCCCTCCACTTT. The whole variable domain, filled in from reference TRBV5-1 and TRBJ1-6, reads KAGVTQTPRYLIKTRGQQVTLSCSPISGHRSVSWYQQTPGQGLQFLFEYFSETQRNKGNFPGRFSGRQFSNSRSEMNVSTLELGDSALYLCASSLEAGANSPLHFGNGTRLTVT.

The chain recombines TRBV25-1 with TRBJ2-1; 10 positions agree with TRBD2. Losses at the gene ends were 2 bases for V and 6 bases for J; bases not matched to a gene: 4. This CDR3 comprises 15 residues. Looked up from germline, CDR1 is MGHDK and CDR2 is SYGVNS. CDR3 nucleotides: TGTGCCAGCAGTGAACGCCTAGCGGGAGTCAATGAGCAGTTCTTC. This codes for CASSERLAGVNEQFF.

This clonotype came up a few times. This sequence joins TRBV12-3 or TRBV12-4 and TRBJ2-7, with 14 bases matching TRBD2. The trim removed 3 bases at V and 5 bases at J, leaving 9 bases unmatched. The CDR3 spans 17 residues. The chain's CDR3 is CASSFRTGTSGSNEQYF. Here the CDR3 DNA reads TGTGCCAGCAGTTTCCGAACCGGGACTAGCGGGAGCAACGAGCAGTACTTC.

The V gene is TRBV30, the J gene TRBJ2-3, with D unresolved. Germline CDR1 and CDR2: GTSNPN and SVGIG (reference sequence). V was clipped by 0 bases and J by 1 base, with 17 bases between them. The CDR3 contains 17 residues. The CDR3 nucleotides read TGTGCCTGGAGTGTACGAACGTGGACCTACCGCACAGATACGCAGTATTTT. It specifies CAWSVRTWTYRTDTQYF.

This clonotype appeared a few times. CDR3 residues: CASSVTGPDTQYF. In DNA, the CDR3 is TGTGCCAGCAGCGTCACAGGGCCAGATACGCAGTATTTT. The chain couples TRBV14 to TRBJ2-3; maybe TRBD1 (6 bases). V lost 5 bases, J lost 4 bases, and 10 bases lay in between. Germline V gene data show CDR1 as SGHDN and CDR2 as FVKESK. This CDR3 region has 13 residues.

This clonotype was counted a few times. V gene TRBV20-1 combines with J gene TRBJ1-1, with unresolved D. The CDR3 covers 13 residues. CDR1 is DFQATT, CDR2 SNEGSKA, per germline (reference sequence). V was clipped by 0 bases and J by 2 bases, with 7 bases between them. In DNA, the CDR3 is TGCAGTGCTAGAGATACGTCAAACACTGAAGCTTTCTTT. This translates into CSARDTSNTEAFF.

The chain couples TRBV19 to TRBJ2-7; TRBD1 is a possible D gene (5 bases). V was cut by 4 bases and J by 3 bases, with 10 bases left in between. This CDR3 has 13 amino acids. The germline gives CDR1 LNHDA, CDR2 SQIVND (reference sequence). CDR3 in amino acids: CASSSDRIYEQYF. The DNA for the CDR3 is TGTGCCAGTAGTAGCGACAGAATCTACGAGCAGTACTTC.

This clonotype was counted between two and nine times. The V gene is TRBV5-1, the J gene TRBJ1-1; tentative D call: TRBD1 (5 bases). The CDR3 is 15 amino acids. Per germline, CDR1 SGHRS and CDR2 YFSETQ. With 1 base removed from V and 11 bases from J, the gap between germline ends came to 21 bases. CDR3 in amino acids: CASSLTIRGSASAFF. CDR3 nucleotide sequence: TGCGCCAGCAGCTTGACCATCCGGGGCAGCGCTTCGGCTTTCTTT.

The genes are TRBV6-5 and TRBJ2-1; D unclear. The V gene's germline CDR1 is MNHEY and CDR2 SVGAGI. Trimming took off 0 bases at V and 7 bases at J, with 16 bases between the two ends. This CDR3 is built from 16 residues. The CDR3 loop reads CASSYSSPTRRNEQFF. In DNA, the CDR3 is TGTGCCAGCAGTTACTCTAGTCCGACTCGAAGGAATGAGCAGTTCTTC.